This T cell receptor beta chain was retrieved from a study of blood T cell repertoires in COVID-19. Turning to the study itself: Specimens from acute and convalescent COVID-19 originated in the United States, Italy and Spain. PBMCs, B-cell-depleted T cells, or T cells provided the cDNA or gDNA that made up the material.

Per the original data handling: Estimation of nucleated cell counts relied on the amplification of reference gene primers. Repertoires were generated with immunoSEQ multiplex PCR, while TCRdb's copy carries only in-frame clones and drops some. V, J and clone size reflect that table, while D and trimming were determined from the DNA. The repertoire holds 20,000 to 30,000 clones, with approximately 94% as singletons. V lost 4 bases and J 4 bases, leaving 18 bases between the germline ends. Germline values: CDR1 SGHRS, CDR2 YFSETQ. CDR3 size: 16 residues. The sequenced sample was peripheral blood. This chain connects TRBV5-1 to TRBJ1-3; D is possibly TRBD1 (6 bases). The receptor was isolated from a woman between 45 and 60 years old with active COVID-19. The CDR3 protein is CASSPQRGLAGNTIYF. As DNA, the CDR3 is TGCGCCAGCAGCCCCCAGCGGGGGCTAGCAGGAAACACCATATATTTT.